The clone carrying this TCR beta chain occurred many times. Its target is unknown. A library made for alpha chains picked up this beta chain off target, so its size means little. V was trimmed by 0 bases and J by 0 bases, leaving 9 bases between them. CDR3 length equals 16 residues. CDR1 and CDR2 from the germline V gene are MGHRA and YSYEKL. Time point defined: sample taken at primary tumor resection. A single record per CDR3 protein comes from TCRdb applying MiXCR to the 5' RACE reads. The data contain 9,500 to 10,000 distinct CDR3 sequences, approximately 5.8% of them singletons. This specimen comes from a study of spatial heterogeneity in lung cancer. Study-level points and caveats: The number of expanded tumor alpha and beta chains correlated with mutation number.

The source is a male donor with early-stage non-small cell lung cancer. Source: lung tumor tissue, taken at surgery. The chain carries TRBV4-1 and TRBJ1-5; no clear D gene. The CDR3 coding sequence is TGCGCCAGCAGCCAAGAGTCAGTTTCTAGCAATCAGCCCCAGCATTTT. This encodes CASSQESVSSNQPQHF.